The clone carrying this T cell receptor beta chain was counted only a few times. Its cognate antigen is unknown. The protocol was immunoSEQ multiplex PCR, while the TCRdb copy is restricted to in-frame clones and leaves out a portion. Of approximately 40,000 clones in the sample, 73% are singletons; the top ten hold 25% to 35%. Sequencing was preceded by expansion of antigen-specific CD4+ T cells with viral peptide pools in the ViraFEST assay. Cells that had been cultured for nine to eleven days were the source of isolated CD4+ T cells. The person acquired a PCR-confirmed SARS-CoV-2 infection between March and December 2020. Germline CDR1 reads SGHVS; CDR2 reads FQNEAQ. The V and J ends lost 5 bases and 5 bases respectively, with 6 bases between them. The CDR3 consists of 11 residues. This sample was included in a study of vaccination effects on CD4 cells after COVID-19. Study-wide findings and caveats: Marked clonal contraction was seen in infection- and vaccine-induced clones late after vaccination.

This receptor was identified in a human donor who had a prior SARS-CoV-2 infection. This specimen consisted of CD4+ T cells from PBMCs cultured with a peptide pool, obtained before COVID-19 vaccination. V and J are TRBV7-8 and TRBJ2-5; no clear D gene. The CDR3 nucleotides are TGTGCCAGCAGCGCGCGGGAGACCCAGTACTTC. It specifies CASSARETQYF.